The 4 T cell receptor beta chains below were found in one sample sequenced in a study of blood T cell repertoires in COVID-19. This table comes from immunoSEQ multiplex PCR, and its TCRdb copy is limited to in-frame clones, with some not included. The sample consists of about 400,000 clones, 85% to 90% of them appearing once. Sequenced input: peripheral blood. The receptor source for this set is a woman aged 30 to 39 with acute or convalescent COVID-19.

The rearrangement links TRBV10-2 to TRBJ2-1, with 10 nucleotides matching TRBD2. This CDR3 spans 15 amino acids. The germline gives CDR1 WSHSY, CDR2 SAAADI. Trimming cost V 4 bases and J 7 bases; bases outside gene matches: 7. The CDR3 here is CASSAGLAVENEQFF. The CDR3 bases are TGCGCCAGCAGTGCCGGACTAGCGGTAGAGAATGAGCAGTTCTTC.

The V gene is TRBV2, the J gene TRBJ1-5; 12 bases match TRBD1. There are 16 residues in the CDR3. Germline-derived CDR1 and CDR2 are SNHLY and FYNNEI. The trim removed 7 bases at V and 3 bases at J, leaving 7 bases unmatched. CDR3 in DNA: TGTGCCAGCATGGGGGACAGGGGGCTTGACAATCAGCCCCAGCATTTT. Protein: CASMGDRGLDNQPQHF.

This chain's CDR3 is CASSTTGTGYPDTQYF. The CDR3 coding sequence is TGTGCCAGCAGCACCACCGGGACAGGGTACCCAGATACGCAGTATTTT. This chain connects TRBV7-2 to TRBJ2-3; 9 nucleotides match TRBD1. The CDR3 has 16 amino acids. The germline CDR1 and CDR2 sequences are SGHTA and FQGNSA. The V gene end was trimmed by 5 bases and the J gene end by 4 bases; junction bases not matched to a gene: 10.

The chain is built from TRBV6-5 and TRBJ1-2, with 7 bases that match TRBD1. Germline CDR1 MNHEY, CDR2 SVGAGI. This CDR3 has 14 residues. The ends lost 8 bases at V and 0 bases at J; junction bases unmatched: 6. DNA of the CDR3: TGTGCCAGCGGACAGGCTCAAGCTAACTATGGCTACACCTTC. It is translated as CASGQAQANYGYTF.